The rows below give T cell receptor beta chains drawn from one sample of a study of OX40 agonist ivuxolimab in advanced cancers. Sequencing was performed with immunoSEQ multiplex PCR; in TCRdb, only in-frame clones are kept and a portion is missing. This sample has some 59,000 clones; around 89% occur once, and the top ten carry approximately 5%. Sequencing used CD4+ or CD8+ T cells sorted from blood, obtained in a trial of the OX40 agonist ivuxolimab. Receptor source: an adult with an advanced solid tumor such as melanoma, head and neck, liver or kidney cancer. The CDR3 runs from the conserved cysteine through the conserved F or W. Fields, in order: CDR3 protein, CDR3 DNA, V gene, D gene, CDR3 length, J gene, clone size. A D gene is named only where the DNA matches it firmly. Rows may omit the clone size; those that give it use once, few, many or a size class.

cdr3_aa: CATSRGDGRAYEQYF
cdr3_nt: TGTGCCACCAGCAGAGGGGACGGGAGGGCCTACGAGCAGTACTTC
v_call: TRBV15
d_call: TRBD2
cdr3_length: 15
j_call: TRBJ2-7
clone_size: -

cdr3_aa: CASSLQGRNEKLFF
cdr3_nt: TGTGCCAGCAGCTTACAGGGGAGGAATGAAAAACTGTTTTTT
v_call: TRBV11-2
d_call: -
cdr3_length: 14
j_call: TRBJ1-4
clone_size: -

cdr3_aa: CASSPSRPEGGEQYF
cdr3_nt: TGTGCCAGCAGCCCCTCTAGGCCCGAGGGAGGCGAGCAGTACTTC
v_call: TRBV7-3
d_call: -
cdr3_length: 15
j_call: TRBJ2-7
clone_size: once

cdr3_aa: CASSQGSLSNEQFF
cdr3_nt: TGCGCCAGCAGCCAGGGGAGCCTAAGCAATGAGCAGTTCTTC
v_call: TRBV5-1
d_call: -
cdr3_length: 14
j_call: TRBJ2-1
clone_size: -

cdr3_aa: CASSKRRHTNYEQYF
cdr3_nt: TGTGCCAGCAGCAAAAGGCGGCATACCAACTACGAGCAGTACTTC
v_call: TRBV21-1
d_call: -
cdr3_length: 15
j_call: TRBJ2-7
clone_size: -

cdr3_aa: CASSIRTVDTQYF
cdr3_nt: TGTGCCAGCAGCATCAGGACCGTAGATACGCAGTATTTT
v_call: TRBV9
d_call: -
cdr3_length: 13
j_call: TRBJ2-3
clone_size: few

cdr3_aa: CASSYNSGFVRDTQYF
cdr3_nt: TGTGCCAGCAGTTATAATAGCGGGTTTGTTCGAGATACGCAGTATTTT
v_call: TRBV28
d_call: TRBD2
cdr3_length: 16
j_call: TRBJ2-3
clone_size: -

cdr3_aa: CASSVGLMADTQYF
cdr3_nt: TGTGCCAGCAGTGTGGGCTTGATGGCAGATACGCAGTATTTT
v_call: TRBV6-1
d_call: -
cdr3_length: 14
j_call: TRBJ2-3
clone_size: few

cdr3_aa: CASSLSINSGGLSGYTF
cdr3_nt: TGTGCCAGCAGTTTATCGATAAACTCCGGGGGCTTGAGTGGCTACACCTTC
v_call: TRBV27
d_call: -
cdr3_length: 17
j_call: TRBJ1-2
clone_size: -

cdr3_aa: CSARDGTEAFF
cdr3_nt: TGCAGTGCTAGGGATGGCACTGAAGCTTTCTTT
v_call: TRBV20-1
d_call: -
cdr3_length: 11
j_call: TRBJ1-1
clone_size: -

cdr3_aa: CASSLIQGRSELFF
cdr3_nt: TGCGCCAGCAGCTTGATTCAGGGACGATCGGAACTGTTTTTT
v_call: TRBV5-1
d_call: -
cdr3_length: 14
j_call: TRBJ1-4
clone_size: few